Listed here are 20 T cell receptor beta chains from one sample, sequenced in a study of T-cell reconstitution after alpha-beta-depleted transplantation in children. A library of TCRbeta sequences, prepared with unique molecular identifiers, was generated. TCRdb reprocessed the PCR reads via MiXCR and lists one record per CDR3 protein. Here the sample spans over 150,000 distinct CDR3 sequences, roughly 11% being singletons. Sequencing was performed on PBMCs, taken before TCRalphabeta/CD19-depleted stem cell transplant. The receptors originated from a boy aged 2 to 10 with acute myeloid leukemia, due to receive a stem cell transplant.

This clonotype was observed many times. The chain has TRBV20-1 and TRBJ2-3; 7 nucleotides agree with TRBD2. Germline V CDR1 and CDR2: DFQATT, SNEGSKA (reference sequence). V shed 2 bases and J 2 bases; nucleotides not matched to a gene: 4. The CDR3 totals 14 residues. The CDR3 loop is CSARKRGDTDTQYF. The CDR3 bases are TGCAGTGCTAGAAAGCGGGGCGACACAGATACGCAGTATTTT.

This clonotype was seen ten or more times. V and J are TRBV7-3 and TRBJ2-1, with 11 bases lining up with TRBD2. The trim removed 5 bases at V and 9 bases at J, leaving 18 bases unmatched. Germline CDR1 and CDR2: SGHTA and FQGTGA. The CDR3 is 18 residues long. CDR3 sequence: CASSPLPSASGRPGEQFF. The DNA for the CDR3 is TGTGCCAGCAGCCCTCTCCCATCCGCTAGCGGGAGGCCGGGTGAGCAGTTCTTC.

This clonotype was counted many times. The chain recombines TRBV4-1 with TRBJ1-1, with a tentative D call TRBD1 (6 bases). Trimming stripped 4 bases from V and 0 bases from J, with 15 bases between. CDR1 MGHRA and CDR2 YSYEKL come from the germline V gene. The CDR3 loop spans 16 amino acids. As DNA, the CDR3 is TGCGCCAGCAGCCGAGGCTATCAGGGGCTGAACACTGAAGCTTTCTTT. Protein sequence: CASSRGYQGLNTEAFF.

In its sample, this clonotype was seen many times. This chain connects TRBV5-1 to TRBJ2-1; TRBD2 agrees at 10 bases. CDR1 and CDR2 from the germline V gene are SGHRS and YFSETQ. The CDR3 covers 15 residues. After removal of 2 bases from V and 3 bases from J, the junction contained 2 bases not matched to a gene. As DNA, the CDR3 is TGCGCCAGCAGCTTCCGGACTAGCGGCTACAATGAGCAGTTCTTC. Protein sequence: CASSFRTSGYNEQFF. The variable domain in full, with the rest retrieved from reference TRBV5-1 and TRBJ2-1, is KAGVTQTPRYLIKTRGQQVTLSCSPISGHRSVSWYQQTPGQGLQFLFEYFSETQRNKGNFPGRFSGRQFSNSRSEMNVSTLELGDSALYLCASSFRTSGYNEQFFGPGTRLTVL.

The table lists this clonotype with a count of one. A much larger clone differs by one base, so this may be a read error. The chain joins TRBV3-1 to TRBJ2-3; 15 bases line up with TRBD2. The junction had 18 bases not matched to a gene; V was cut back by 10 bases and J by 4 bases. Germline V CDR1 and CDR2: LGHDT, YNNKEL (reference sequence). CDR3 length: 19 amino acids. This CDR3 reads CAISYGLAGGKFRADTQYF. The CDR3 nucleotides read TGTGCCATCAGTTACGGACTAGCGGGGGGGAAGTTCCGGGCAGATACGCAGTATTTT.

This clonotype showed up many times. The chain is built from TRBV12-3 or TRBV12-4 and TRBJ2-4, with D possibly TRBD1 on 5 matching bases. Between the trimmed V and J ends, which lost 5 bases and 3 bases, there was a span of 14 bases. This CDR3 contains 15 residues. CDR3 DNA: TGTGCCAGCAGTCATAACAGACAGAGCAAAAACATTCAGTACTTC. Translating it yields CASSHNRQSKNIQYF.

This clonotype has at least ten counts. The rearrangement links TRBV28 to TRBJ1-2, with 11 bases identical to TRBD1. Germline loops: CDR1 MDHEN, CDR2 SYDVKM. The CDR3 extends over 17 amino acids. The V gene end was trimmed by 7 bases and the J gene end by 4 bases; junction bases not matched to a gene: 14. The CDR3 DNA sequence: TGTGCCAGCAAGCCCGGGGGACAGGGGGTAACAATCTATGGCTACACCTTC. Its protein is CASKPGGQGVTIYGYTF.

This clonotype has more than one count but fewer than ten. This chain connects TRBV7-8 to TRBJ2-1; 8 nucleotides align to TRBD2. Germline assignment: CDR1 SGHVS and CDR2 FQNEAQ. V gave up 2 bases and J gave up 1 base; unmatched junction bases: 10. This CDR3 is 18 amino acids long. CDR3 DNA sequence: TGTGCCAGCAGCTTACTCGGCGGGGGGCAAGTTTCCTACAATGAGCAGTTCTTC. Its translation is CASSLLGGGQVSYNEQFF.

This clonotype has ten or more counts. The chain employs TRBV7-2 and TRBJ2-3; D not resolved. The V and J ends lost 7 bases and 6 bases respectively, with 14 bases between them. The germline gives CDR1 SGHTA, CDR2 FQGNSA. This CDR3 contains 13 residues. The CDR3 coding sequence is TGTGCCAGCACCCCTTCTTCCGGGGATACGCAGTATTTT. Translating it yields CASTPSSGDTQYF.

The sample holds one count of this clonotype. A read error may explain this, as a much larger clone is one base away. This rearrangement joins TRBV29-1 to TRBJ2-1; a weak D match, TRBD2 (5 bases). Trimming removed 8 bases from V and 11 bases from J, with 16 bases in between. Per germline, CDR1 SQVTM and CDR2 ANQGSEA. The CDR3 has 11 residues. DNA of the CDR3: TGCAGCCTGCAGGAGGAGCGTAAGCAGTTCTTC. Translation: CSLQEERKQFF.

The sample holds many counts of this clonotype. The gene calls are TRBV11-2 and TRBJ2-2, with D unresolved. This CDR3 has 16 residues. The V gene's germline CDR1 is SGHAT and CDR2 FQNNGV. Trimming shortened V by 3 bases and J by 1 base, and 12 bases separated the two germline ends. The CDR3 reads CASSFFNNGNTGELFF. DNA of the CDR3: TGTGCCAGCAGCTTTTTCAACAATGGGAACACCGGGGAGCTGTTTTTT.

This clonotype was counted at least ten times. This chain connects TRBV10-3 to TRBJ2-3, with 11 bases identical to TRBD2. CDR1 is ENHRY, CDR2 SYGVKD, per germline. This CDR3 spans 16 amino acids. J was trimmed by 3 bases and V by 5 bases; bases with no gene match: 7. The CDR3 sequence is CAISSSLAGGTDTQYF. The DNA of the CDR3 is TGTGCCATCAGTTCGTCCCTAGCGGGGGGAACAGATACGCAGTATTTT.

This clonotype is medium-sized (0.01 to 0.1%) in the sample. The chain uses TRBV5-1 and TRBJ2-3, with D maybe TRBD1 (6 bases). Trimming cost V 0 bases and J 6 bases, with 14 bases left between them. Germline V CDR1 and CDR2: SGHRS, YFSETQ. The CDR3 runs to 15 residues. CDR3 bases: TGCGCCAGCAGCTTGGGAGGGGACATTGCGGATACGCAGTATTTT. It specifies CASSLGGDIADTQYF.

This clonotype was seen repeatedly, ten times or more. The J gene is TRBJ2-7, the V gene TRBV29-1, with TRBD1 matching 7 bases. With V trimmed by 0 bases and J by 7 bases, 18 bases remained unmatched. The CDR3 contains 17 residues. From germline, CDR1 is SQVTM and CDR2 ANQGSEA. DNA of the CDR3: TGCAGCGTTGAAGATCAGTTTAGGGGACAGAGGCCGGGGGAGCAGTACTTC. Its translation is CSVEDQFRGQRPGEQYF.

This clonotype was detected only once. The genes are TRBV4-1 and TRBJ1-5; tentative D call: TRBD1 (5 bases). V was clipped by 2 bases and J by 7 bases, with 21 bases between them. The CDR3 length is 17 residues. The germline CDR1 and CDR2 sequences are MGHRA and YSYEKL. CDR3 protein: CASSQPLGGVKGQPQHF. CDR3 coding DNA: TGCGCCAGCAGCCAACCCCTTGGGGGTGTCAAAGGCCAGCCCCAGCATTTT.

This clonotype was seen repeatedly, ten times or more. The rearrangement links TRBV27 to TRBJ2-2; possible D gene TRBD1, 5 bases. The germline V gene has CDR1 MNHEY and CDR2 SMNVEV (reference sequence). Trimming took 5 bases from V and 4 from J, leaving 14 bases between them. The CDR3 has 15 amino acids. CDR3 sequence: CASSPQVLLTGELFF. The CDR3, as DNA: TGTGCCAGCAGTCCACAGGTTCTCCTCACCGGGGAGCTGTTTTTT.

At least ten counts were recorded for this clonotype. In DNA form, the CDR3 reads TGTGCCAGCAGCCGAGACAGCAATCAAGAGACCCAGTACTTC. This encodes CASSRDSNQETQYF. The chain recombines TRBV14 with TRBJ2-5; D is perhaps TRBD1 (5 bases). Germline lookup yields CDR1 SGHDN and CDR2 FVKESK. Between the trimmed V and J ends, which lost 4 bases and 2 bases, there was a span of 11 bases. The CDR3 sequence is 14 residues long.

Many counts were recorded for this clonotype. The chain employs TRBV3-1 and TRBJ2-3; 7 bases map to TRBD2. Germline lookup yields CDR1 LGHDT and CDR2 YNNKEL (reference sequence). The trim removed 2 bases at V and 2 bases at J, leaving 10 bases unmatched. This CDR3 is built from 17 residues. The CDR3 protein is CASSQLPGLGDTDTQYF. For the CDR3, the DNA is TGTGCCAGCAGCCAACTCCCTGGACTAGGGGACACAGATACGCAGTATTTT.

The chain recombines TRBV27 with TRBJ1-5; D possibly corresponds to TRBD1 (6 bases). The CDR3 extends over 16 amino acids. The germline gives CDR1 MNHEY, CDR2 SMNVEV (reference sequence). V was trimmed by 0 bases and J by 1 base, leaving 10 bases between them. CDR3 region: CASSLSYRVSNQPQHF. The CDR3 DNA is TGTGCCAGCAGTTTATCATACAGGGTCAGCAATCAGCCCCAGCATTTT.

This clonotype was observed many times. The chain recombines TRBV4-2 with TRBJ2-7; D remains unclear. V was pared by 0 bases and J by 7 bases, with 10 bases between. This CDR3 is built from 13 residues. From germline, CDR1 is LGHNA and CDR2 YNFKEQ. The CDR3 nucleotides are TGTGCCAGCAGCCAAGATCAGAAGTCAGAGCAGTACGTC. It yields the protein CASSQDQKSEQYV.